This record concerns one T cell receptor beta chain sequence. In this sample, this clonotype turned up many times. Its antigen target is currently unknown. The input lacks base qualities; no much larger clone sits a single base away. This entry is derived from a study of T cells in Graves' hyperthyroidism and ophthalmopathy (dated by TCRdb to the late 2010s). A note on the overall study: Peripheral blood was collected at initial diagnosis, before any treatment. A discovery cohort of about 96 patients, 43 with Graves' ophthalmopathy and about 58 with stable Graves' hyperthyroidism, was used to find distinguishing TCR V-J signatures. An independent validation cohort of about 19 hyperthyroidism patients and about 16 patients who later progressed to ophthalmopathy tested prospective prediction of ophthalmopathy. The 90 to 100 discovery patients were randomly divided into training and test sets at a 7:3 ratio. In more than five Graves' hyperthyroidism patients, the study also compared T-cell repertoires from thyroid tissue with T-cell repertoires from blood. After sampling, hyperthyroidism patients received methimazole starting at 30 mg daily, and ophthalmopathy patients received high-dose intravenous methylprednisolone. TCR Vbeta CDR3 sequencing of approximately 140 peripheral blood samples (approximately 44 ophthalmopathy, about 74 hyperthyroidism and about 17 progressor patients) is reported in the paper. General findings and caveats noted by the study authors: Most expanded thyroid clonotypes (frequency above 0.001) were also found in blood, which suggests that blood repertoires may mirror thyroid immune responses. A 13 V-J signature model separated ophthalmopathy from stable hyperthyroidism, with 87.88% sensitivity and 81.08% specificity in cross-validation and 80%/75% in testing. No statistical method was used to fix the sample size in advance, and group allocation was not hidden from the investigators. In validation, the model predicted progression to ophthalmopathy with over 60% sensitivity and around 72% specificity, a median of 6.5 months before onset.

V sheds 3 bases and J sheds 1 base, leaving 10 bases between their ends. Reading from cysteine to phenylalanine, the CDR3 counts 14 amino acids. Only the CDR3 DNA stays, 42 bases, in frame from base 1. CDR1 and CDR2, looked up from the germline V gene, are SNHLY and FYNNEI. Stable Graves' hyperthyroidism was defined as the absence of progression to ophthalmopathy over 18 months of follow-up. Hyperthyroidism patients were newly diagnosed, had a disease duration of under 2 months, and were aged 18 to 65 years. Any patient with an uncontrolled infection, another autoimmune disease, pregnancy or lactation was excluded. Diagnoses were established on the basis of clinical symptoms, serum thyroxine and TRAb, thyroid ultrasound, and orbital computed tomography. PBMCs were separated from roughly 9.3 ml of fresh peripheral blood using Ficoll-Paque density gradient centrifugation. Total RNA was extracted using Trizol reagent, and RNA quality was assessed on an Agilent 2100 Bioanalyzer.

Amplification of TCR beta CDR3 regions was carried out from RNA transcripts. The TCR CDR3 was subjected to a first round of RT-PCR using the HTBI primer set and the Qiagen OneStep RT-PCR kit. The libraries were constructed in a second round of multiplex PCR and then size-selected and purified. Paired-end sequencing of the libraries was performed with 100 bp reads on an Illumina HiSeq2000. The original methods were these. Raw data were processed with SOAPnuke, discarding reads with adapters, uncalled bases, mean Phred below 15, or no exact constant-primer or identifier match. High-quality paired reads were merged with COPE v1.2.5, and unique nucleotide sequences were defined as clonotypes. Clonotypes were aligned to IMGT TRBV, TRBD and TRBJ reference segments using MiTCR v1.1. Analysis was restricted to V-J combinations with a frequency above 0.0001, which covered 98% to 99.2% of repertoires. The TCS score was defined as the ratio of F50 (clonal expansion) to E x V (chaos), calculated using BLOSUM62-based TCRdist between CDR3 peptides within each V-J. Welch's t-statistics and random forest reduced 514 V-J features to roughly 13, which were used in a naive Bayes classifier (R e1071). TCRdb reran the public reads through fastp at Q25 and MiXCR, keeping productive beta chains. Rows matching on CDR3 protein sequence are summarized as one entry with the most common DNA and genes. The authors' filters were not applied to this entry. Within this sample are fewer than 600,000 distinct CDR3 sequences, with approximately 15% of them counted one time only. The ten largest clonotypes hold roughly 14% of the sample.

Rearrangement joined TRBV2 to TRBJ2-7, with the D gene call left open. This clonotype was obtained from a woman in her thirties or forties with Graves' hyperthyroidism. The sequenced sample consisted of blood. The CDR3 sequence is CASSDPAGSYEQYF. The DNA sequence reads TGTGCCAGCAGTGATCCGGCCGGATCCTACGAGCAGTACTTC.